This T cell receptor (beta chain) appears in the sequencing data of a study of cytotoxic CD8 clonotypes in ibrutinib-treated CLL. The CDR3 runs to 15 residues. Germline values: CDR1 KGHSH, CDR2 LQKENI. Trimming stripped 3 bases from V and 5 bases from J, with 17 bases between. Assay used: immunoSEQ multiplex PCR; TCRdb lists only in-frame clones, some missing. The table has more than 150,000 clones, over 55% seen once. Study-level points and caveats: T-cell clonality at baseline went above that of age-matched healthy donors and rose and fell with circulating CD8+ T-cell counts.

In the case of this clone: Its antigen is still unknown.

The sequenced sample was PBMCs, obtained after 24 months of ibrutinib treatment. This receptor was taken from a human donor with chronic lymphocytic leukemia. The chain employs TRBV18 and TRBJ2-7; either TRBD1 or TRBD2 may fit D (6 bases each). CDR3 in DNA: TGTGCCAGCTCACCTCGGAATCTGGGGGGCAACGAGCAGTACTTC. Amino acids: CASSPRNLGGNEQYF.